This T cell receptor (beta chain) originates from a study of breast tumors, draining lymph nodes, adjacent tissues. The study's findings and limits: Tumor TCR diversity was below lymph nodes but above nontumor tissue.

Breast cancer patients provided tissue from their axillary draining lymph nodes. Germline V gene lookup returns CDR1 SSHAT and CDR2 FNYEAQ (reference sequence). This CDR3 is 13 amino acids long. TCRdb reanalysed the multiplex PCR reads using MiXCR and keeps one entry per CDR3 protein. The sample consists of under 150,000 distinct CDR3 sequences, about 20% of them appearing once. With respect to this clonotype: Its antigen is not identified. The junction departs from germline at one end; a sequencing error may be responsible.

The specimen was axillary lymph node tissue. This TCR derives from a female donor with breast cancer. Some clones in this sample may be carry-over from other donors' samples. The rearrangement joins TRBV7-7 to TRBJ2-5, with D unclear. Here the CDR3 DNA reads TGTGCTAGCAGCTTATCACACCAAGGGACCCAGTACTTC. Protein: CASSLSHQGTQYF.